A single sample is the source of the 20 T cell receptor beta chains below, sequenced in a study of cytomegalovirus exposure and HLA in healthy donors. The PCR used 60 Vbeta and 13 Jbeta primers. Clones were sequenced by immunoSEQ multiplex PCR, and TCRdb holds only the in-frame ones, with some missing. The sample holds about 70,000 clones, 80% to 90% seen once. Sequenced sample: PBMCs. These receptor sequences come from a woman under 40 in good health and CMV-seropositive.

V gene TRBV30 combines with J gene TRBJ1-3; D is undetermined. The length of the CDR3 is 14 residues. Germline assignment: CDR1 GTSNPN and CDR2 SVGIG (reference sequence). V lost 4 bases to trimming and J lost 0 bases, with 10 bases between them. CDR3 residues: CAWKPFNSGNTIYF. The CDR3 nucleotides read TGTGCCTGGAAGCCTTTTAACTCTGGAAACACCATATATTTT.

This clone was seen only once. This chain uses TRBV27 with TRBJ1-4; D may be TRBD1 (5 bases). CDR1 is MNHEY, CDR2 SMNVEV, per germline (reference sequence). This CDR3 is built from 16 residues. Trimming shortened V by 6 bases and J by 0 bases, and 14 bases separated the two germline ends. The CDR3 DNA reads as TGTGCCAGCAGAGGCTTTCCGACAGCAACTAATGAAAAACTGTTTTTT. Amino acid sequence: CASRGFPTATNEKLFF.

V gene TRBV6-1 combines with J gene TRBJ2-1, with TRBD2 matching over 11 bases. The V gene's germline CDR1 is MNHNS and CDR2 SASEGT. The CDR3 extends over 13 amino acids. V lost 7 bases to trimming and J lost 7 bases; unmatched junction nucleotides: 3. The CDR3 loop reads CASTRTSGNEQFF. DNA for the CDR3: TGTGCCAGCACTAGGACTAGCGGGAATGAGCAGTTCTTC.

V usage is TRBV19 and J usage is TRBJ2-6; D might be TRBD2 (5 bases). Looked up from germline, CDR1 is LNHDA and CDR2 is SQIVND (reference sequence). Trimming pared 2 bases from V and 2 bases from J, leaving 7 bases between. The CDR3 contains 15 residues. The CDR3 spells CASSIKRAGANVLTF. The CDR3 coding sequence is TGTGCCAGTAGTATAAAGAGGGCTGGGGCCAACGTCCTGACTTTC. The full variable domain, rest sourced from reference TRBV19 and TRBJ2-6, is DGGITQSPKYLFRKEGQNVTLSCEQNLNHDAMYWYRQDPGQGLRLIYYSQIVNDFQKGDIAEGYSVSREKKESFPLTVTSAQKNPTAFYLCASSIKRAGANVLTFGAGSRLTVL.

This chain links TRBV7-3 with TRBJ1-1, with D unresolved. The V and J ends lost 6 bases and 1 base respectively, with 15 bases between them. Germline CDR1 and CDR2: SGHTA and FQGTGA. The CDR3 sequence is 15 residues long. CDR3 nucleotide sequence: TGTGCCAGCAGGTCGAGAGGGATTAGGAACACTGAAGCTTTCTTT. It is translated as CASRSRGIRNTEAFF.

This clone appeared a few times. The chain has TRBV9 and TRBJ2-7; 12 nucleotides align to TRBD2. V dropped 3 bases and J dropped 3; count of bases not matched to a gene: 4. The V gene's germline CDR1 is SGDLS and CDR2 YYNGEE. This CDR3 is built from 15 residues. The CDR3 reads CASSERLAGDYEQYF. As DNA, the CDR3 is TGTGCCAGCAGCGAACGACTAGCGGGAGACTACGAGCAGTACTTC.

V and J are TRBV5-4 and TRBJ2-7, with 7 bases fitting TRBD2. Germline trimming cut 0 bases from V and 1 base from J; bases unmatched to any gene: 4. This CDR3 is 15 amino acids long. The V gene's germline CDR1 is SGHNT and CDR2 YYREEE (reference sequence). The CDR3 coding sequence is TGTGCCAGCAGCTTGGGGGCAGCGGGGTCCTACGAGCAGTACTTC. Translation: CASSLGAAGSYEQYF.

This rearrangement joins TRBV6-5 to TRBJ1-5; D perhaps matches TRBD1 (6 bases). Trimming left V 7 bases short and J 5 bases short, with 15 bases between. Germline CDR1 reads MNHEY; CDR2 reads SVGAGI. The CDR3 consists of 14 residues. CDR3 coding DNA: TGTGCCAGCAAGACAGGCTCGACCGATCAGCCCCAGCATTTT. Protein: CASKTGSTDQPQHF.

The chain recombines TRBV2 with TRBJ2-7; TRBD1 aligns across 9 bases. Looked up from germline, CDR1 is SNHLY and CDR2 is FYNNEI. V lost 11 bases and J lost 1; bases outside the gene matches: 6. CDR3 length equals 13 residues. CDR3 sequence: CAGQGRLSYEQYF. CDR3 bases: TGTGCCGGACAGGGGAGACTGTCCTACGAGCAGTACTTC.

V is TRBV18 and J is TRBJ1-2; 10 bases align to TRBD1. Germline V gene sequence: CDR1 KGHSH, CDR2 LQKENI. Trimming took 3 bases from V and 5 from J; bases not matched to a gene: 6. CDR3 length equals 15 residues. The CDR3 spells CASSPGQGVFYGYTF. CDR3 DNA sequence: TGTGCCAGCTCACCCGGACAGGGGGTTTTTTATGGCTACACCTTC.

This chain joins TRBV2 and TRBJ2-5, with D perhaps TRBD1 (5 bases). This CDR3 spans 14 amino acids. The ends were cut back, 4 bases at V and 5 bases at J, with 14 bases in the middle. CDR1 is SNHLY, CDR2 FYNNEI, per germline. The CDR3 loop is CASSAYSAGETQYF. DNA for the CDR3: TGTGCCAGCAGTGCGTACAGTGCAGGGGAGACCCAGTACTTC. The whole variable domain, remainder taken from reference TRBV2 and TRBJ2-5, is EPEVTQTPSHQVTQMGQEVILRCVPISNHLYFYWYRQILGQKVEFLVSFYNNEISEKSEIFDDQFSVERPDGSNFTLKIRSTKLEDSAMYFCASSAYSAGETQYFGPGTRLLVL.

This CDR3 reads CASSPRGQPTTGNTIYF. In DNA, the CDR3 is TGTGCCAGCAGCCCCAGGGGACAACCGACAACTGGAAACACCATATATTTT. The chain carries TRBV5-4 and TRBJ1-3; D is perhaps TRBD1 (6 bases). This CDR3 region has 17 residues. Trimming pared 4 bases from V and 2 bases from J, leaving 19 bases between. Germline lookup yields CDR1 SGHNT and CDR2 YYREEE (reference sequence).

V gene TRBV9 combines with J gene TRBJ2-1, with 8 bases aligning to TRBD1. Germline trimming cut 3 bases from V and 4 bases from J; bases unmatched to any gene: 0. Germline V lookup: CDR1 SGDLS, CDR2 YYNGEE. The CDR3 covers 13 residues. CDR3: CASSGTGYNEQFF. CDR3 coding DNA: TGTGCCAGCAGCGGGACAGGGTACAATGAGCAGTTCTTC.

This clone appeared a single time. CDR3 amino acids: CASSQERQRREDEQYF. CDR3 DNA: TGCGCCAGCAGCCAAGAGAGACAGAGGAGAGAAGACGAGCAGTACTTC. The chain links TRBV4-1 to TRBJ2-7; a possible D gene is TRBD1 (5 bases). The CDR3 is 16 amino acids. The V gene's germline CDR1 is MGHRA and CDR2 YSYEKL. V gave up 0 bases and J gave up 5 bases, with 17 bases separating them.

This clone is a singleton in its sample. The gene calls are TRBV7-9 and TRBJ1-1; 7 positions match TRBD1. This CDR3 is 15 amino acids long. Germline loops: CDR1 SEHNR, CDR2 FQNEAQ (reference sequence). With 5 bases clipped from V and 2 bases from J, the junction kept 8 bases outside the gene matches. The CDR3 region has the DNA TGTGCCAGCAGCACCCGACAGGGCCATAACACTGAAGCTTTCTTT. This encodes CASSTRQGHNTEAFF.

The CDR3 DNA sequence: TGTGCCAGCAGCCAGAACACAGGGGGTCGGCAGTACTTC. Translating it yields CASSQNTGGRQYF. V usage is TRBV5-5 and J usage is TRBJ2-5, with 8 bases matching TRBD1. Trimming removed 4 bases from V and 11 bases from J; junction bases left unmatched: 10. This CDR3 spans 13 amino acids. Germline V lookup: CDR1 SGHKS, CDR2 YYEKEE (reference sequence).

The chain joins TRBV15 to TRBJ2-5, with a weak D call TRBD2 (6 bases). CDR3 size: 16 residues. The V end lost 0 bases, the J end lost 2 bases, and 13 bases lay between the germline ends. Germline V gene data show CDR1 as LNHNV and CDR2 as YYDKDF (reference sequence). CDR3 sequence: CATSRDPGVGQETQYF. The CDR3 nucleotides read TGTGCCACCAGCAGAGATCCGGGGGTAGGTCAAGAGACCCAGTACTTC.

This chain joins TRBV29-1 and TRBJ1-1; the match to TRBD1 covers 12 bases. The CDR3 has 15 amino acids. The germline V gene has CDR1 SQVTM and CDR2 ANQGSEA. CDR3 in amino acids: CSLTGTGGKNTEAFF. As DNA, the CDR3 is TGCAGTCTCACCGGGACAGGGGGCAAGAACACTGAAGCTTTCTTT.

In DNA form, the CDR3 reads TGTGCCAGCAGGGCCGCCCTGGGTCTAGCGGGAGACGCGTACTTC. Protein product: CASRAALGLAGDAYF. This chain links TRBV7-9 with TRBJ2-7, with 10 bases lining up with TRBD2. This CDR3 has 15 amino acids. V dropped 6 bases and J dropped 12; count of bases not matched to a gene: 17. CDR1 and CDR2 (germline): SEHNR, FQNEAQ (reference sequence).

V and J are TRBV11-2 and TRBJ2-1, with 15 positions matching TRBD2. V dropped 4 bases and J dropped 7; count of bases not matched to a gene: 2. CDR1 is SGHAT, CDR2 FQNNGV, per germline. The CDR3 has 15 residues. The CDR3 sequence is CASSSGTSGGNEQFF. As DNA, the CDR3 is TGTGCCAGCAGCTCGGGGACTAGCGGGGGGAATGAGCAGTTCTTC.